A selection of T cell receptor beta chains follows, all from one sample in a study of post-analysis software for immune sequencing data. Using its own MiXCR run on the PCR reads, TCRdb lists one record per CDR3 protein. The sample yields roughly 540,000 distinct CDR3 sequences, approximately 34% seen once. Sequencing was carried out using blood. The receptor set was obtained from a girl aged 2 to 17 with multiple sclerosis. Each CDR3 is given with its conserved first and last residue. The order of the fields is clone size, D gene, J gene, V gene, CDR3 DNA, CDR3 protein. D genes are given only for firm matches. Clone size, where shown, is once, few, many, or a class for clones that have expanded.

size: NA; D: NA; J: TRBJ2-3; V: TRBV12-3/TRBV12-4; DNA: TGTGCCAGCAGTTTCCCACTAGACAGAAATACGCAGTATTTT; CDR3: CASSFPLDRNTQYF
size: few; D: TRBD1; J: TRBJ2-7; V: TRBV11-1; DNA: TGTGCCAGCAGCCGCGAGACAGGGTCAAAATTACCCTACGAGCAGTACTTC; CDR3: CASSRETGSKLPYEQYF
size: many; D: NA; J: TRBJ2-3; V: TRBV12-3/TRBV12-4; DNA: TGTGCCAGCAGTTTATCGGGCGGAACAGATACGCAGTATTTT; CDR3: CASSLSGGTDTQYF
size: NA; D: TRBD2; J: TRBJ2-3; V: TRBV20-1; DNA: TGCAGTGCTAACAAGCGGGAGACTAGCACAGATACGCAGTATTTT; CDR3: CSANKRETSTDTQYF
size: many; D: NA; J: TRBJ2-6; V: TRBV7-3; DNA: TGTGCCAGCAGCCCTTCAGGCCCTGGGGCCAACGTCCTGACTTTC; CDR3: CASSPSGPGANVLTF
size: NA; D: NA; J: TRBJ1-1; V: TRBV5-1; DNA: TGCGCCAGCAGCTTGGGAGGGATTGTGGGCACTGAAGCTTTCTTT; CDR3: CASSLGGIVGTEAFF
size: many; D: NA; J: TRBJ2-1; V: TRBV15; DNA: TGTGCCACCAGCAGAGAGAGATGGGTTGATGAGCAGTTCTTC; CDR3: CATSRERWVDEQFF
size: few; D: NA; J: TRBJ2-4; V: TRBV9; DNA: TGTGCCAGCAGGGTAGGGTTAAACATTCAGTACTTC; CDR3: CASRVGLNIQYF
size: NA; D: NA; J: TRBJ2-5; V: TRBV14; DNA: TGTGCCAGCAGCCAAGATGGCAGGATCCAAGAGACCCGGTACTTC; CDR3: CASSQDGRIQETRYF
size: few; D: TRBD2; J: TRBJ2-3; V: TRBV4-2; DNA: TGTGCCAGCAGCCAAGAACCTAGCGGGGGGGCCCGCGGCACAGATACGCAGTATTTT; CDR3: CASSQEPSGGARGTDTQYF
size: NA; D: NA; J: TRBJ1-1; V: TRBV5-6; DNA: TGTGCCAGCAGCTCCTACGCACAGGGTCCTGAAGCTTTCTTT; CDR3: CASSSYAQGPEAFF
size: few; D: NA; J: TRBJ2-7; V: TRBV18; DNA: TGTGCCAGCTCACGATCGGACACCCGAGAGCAGTACTTC; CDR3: CASSRSDTREQYF
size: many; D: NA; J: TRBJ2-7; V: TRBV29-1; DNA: TGCAGCGTTGAAGGCGACAGAGAACTCTCCTACGAGCAGTACTTC; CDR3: CSVEGDRELSYEQYF
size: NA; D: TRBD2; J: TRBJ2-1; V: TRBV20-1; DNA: TGCAGTGCTAGAGAAGCGGGGGGGTACAATGAGCAGTTCTTC; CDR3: CSAREAGGYNEQFF
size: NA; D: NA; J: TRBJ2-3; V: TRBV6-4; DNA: TGTGCCAGCAGTGACTCGAGGGGGTCAAATACGCAGTATTTT; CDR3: CASSDSRGSNTQYF
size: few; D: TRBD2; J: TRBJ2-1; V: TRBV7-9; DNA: TGTGCCAGCAGCCCTCCTAGCGGGGGTAGGAATGAGCAGTTCTTC; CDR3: CASSPPSGGRNEQFF
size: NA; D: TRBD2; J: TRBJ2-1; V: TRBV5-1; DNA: TGCGCCAGCAGCCGGGGACTAGCGGGGGCCGGGGCCATTCTCTCCTACAATGAGCAGTTCTTC; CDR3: CASSRGLAGAGAILSYNEQFF
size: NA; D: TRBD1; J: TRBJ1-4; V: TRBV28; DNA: TGTGCCAGCAGAAAACCGGGACAGCGACCCCTGCCCCGAAAACTGTTTTTT; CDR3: CASRKPGQRPLPRKLFF
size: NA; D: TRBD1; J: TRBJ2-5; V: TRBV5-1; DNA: TGCGCCAGCAGCGTGACAGGGCGAGGGGAGACCCAGTACTTC; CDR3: CASSVTGRGETQYF
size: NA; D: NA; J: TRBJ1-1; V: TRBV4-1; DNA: TGCGCCAGCAGCGCTCTGGGACTCAACACTGAAGCTTTCTTT; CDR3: CASSALGLNTEAFF
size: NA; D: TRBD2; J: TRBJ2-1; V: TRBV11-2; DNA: TGTGCCAGCCTCATTGGCGCGGGGGGGTACAATGAGCAGTTCTTC; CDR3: CASLIGAGGYNEQFF
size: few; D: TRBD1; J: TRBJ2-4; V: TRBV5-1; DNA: TGCGCCAGCAGCTTGCGGACAGGGAACATTCAGTACTTC; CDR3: CASSLRTGNIQYF
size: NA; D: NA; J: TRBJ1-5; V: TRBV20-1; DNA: TGCAGTGCTAGAGACCCCAGGGACAATCAGCCCCAGCATTTT; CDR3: CSARDPRDNQPQHF
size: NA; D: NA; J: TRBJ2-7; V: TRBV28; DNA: TGTGCCAGCAGTAGACTGGGCGACAGCTCCTACGAGCAGTACTTC; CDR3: CASSRLGDSSYEQYF
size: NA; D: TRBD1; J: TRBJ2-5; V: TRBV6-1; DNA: TGTGCCAGCAGTCTTCGGACAGGGTCACAAGAGACCCAGTACTTC; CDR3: CASSLRTGSQETQYF
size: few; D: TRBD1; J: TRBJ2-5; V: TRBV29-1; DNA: TGCAGCGTCGACTATTTAGACAGGGTCCAGGAGACCCAGTACTTC; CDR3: CSVDYLDRVQETQYF
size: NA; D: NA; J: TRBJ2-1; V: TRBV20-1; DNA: TGCAGTGCTAGGGAGGACTTGGACAATGAGCAGTTCTTC; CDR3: CSAREDLDNEQFF
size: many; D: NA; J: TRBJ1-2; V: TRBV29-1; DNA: TGCAGCGAGTGGACAGCCGGATATGGCTACACCTTC; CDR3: CSEWTAGYGYTF
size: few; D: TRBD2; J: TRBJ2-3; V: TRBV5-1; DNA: TGCGCCAGCAGCACCGGGACTAGCGGGGCCTCGGATACGCAGTATTTT; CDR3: CASSTGTSGASDTQYF
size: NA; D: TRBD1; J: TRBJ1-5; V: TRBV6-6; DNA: TGTGCCAGCAGTGCCGGGACAGGGGTTATCAATCAGCCCCAGCATTTT; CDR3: CASSAGTGVINQPQHF
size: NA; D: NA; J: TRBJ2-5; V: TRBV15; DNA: TGTGCCACCAGCAGAGTGGGGCCACAGAGGAGCCAGACCCAGTACTTC; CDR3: CATSRVGPQRSQTQYF
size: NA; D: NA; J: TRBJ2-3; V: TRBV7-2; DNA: TGTGCCAGCAGCTTCCGGTCCGGGGATACGCAGTATTTT; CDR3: CASSFRSGDTQYF
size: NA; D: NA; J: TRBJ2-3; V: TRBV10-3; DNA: TGTGCCATCAGTTCAGAAACAGATACGCAGTATTTT; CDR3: CAISSETDTQYF
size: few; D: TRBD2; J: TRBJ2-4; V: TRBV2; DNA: TGTGCCAGCCACGGGGAGGGAACCAAAAACATTCAGTACTTC; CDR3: CASHGEGTKNIQYF
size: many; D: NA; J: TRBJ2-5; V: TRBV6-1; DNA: TGTGCCAGCAGTCTGGCACGGAGCCAAGAGACCCAGTACTTC; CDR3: CASSLARSQETQYF
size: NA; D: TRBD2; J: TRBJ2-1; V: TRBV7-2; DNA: TGTGCCAGCAGCGCAAGACTAGCGGGGGTGGGCTACAATGAGCAGTTCTTC; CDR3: CASSARLAGVGYNEQFF
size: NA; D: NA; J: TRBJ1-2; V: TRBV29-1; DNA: TGCAGCGTTGAATCGGCGGTGGGCTCCAACTATGGCTACACCTTC; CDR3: CSVESAVGSNYGYTF
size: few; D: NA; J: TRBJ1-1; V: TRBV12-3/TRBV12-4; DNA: TGTGCCAGCAGTTTTAAGGAGGTAGCTGAAGCTTTCTTT; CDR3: CASSFKEVAEAFF
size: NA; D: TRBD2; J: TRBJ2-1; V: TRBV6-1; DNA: TGTGCCAGCAGTCGAGACGGACTAGCAATCTCCTTAAGGGCTGAGCAGTTCTTC; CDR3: CASSRDGLAISLRAEQFF
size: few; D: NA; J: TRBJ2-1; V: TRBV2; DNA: TGTGCCAGCAGTAAATTATTACGGACTACTTACAATGAGCAGTTCTTC; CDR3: CASSKLLRTTYNEQFF
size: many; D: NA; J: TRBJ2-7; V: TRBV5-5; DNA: TGTGCCAGCAGCACGCCAGGGGTAGGGTCCTACGAGCAGTACTTC; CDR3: CASSTPGVGSYEQYF
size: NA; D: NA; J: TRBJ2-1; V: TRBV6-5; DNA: TGTGCCAGCAGTTACTCGACTAGGGGCAATGAGCAGTTCTTC; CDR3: CASSYSTRGNEQFF
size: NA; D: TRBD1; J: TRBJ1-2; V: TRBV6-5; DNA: TGTGCCAGCAGCCGACCGGGACAGGCCAACTATGGCTACACCTTC; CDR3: CASSRPGQANYGYTF
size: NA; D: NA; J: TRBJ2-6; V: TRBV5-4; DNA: TGTGCCAGCACAGACAGTACCTCTGGGGCCAACGTCCTGACTTTC; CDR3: CASTDSTSGANVLTF
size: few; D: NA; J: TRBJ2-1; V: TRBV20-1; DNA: TGCAGTGCTAGTGGAACTAGGGTCGAGTTCTTC; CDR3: CSASGTRVEFF
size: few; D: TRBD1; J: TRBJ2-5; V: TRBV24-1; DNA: TGTGCCACCAGTCCGACAGGGGGCGGTGAGACCCAGTACTTC; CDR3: CATSPTGGGETQYF
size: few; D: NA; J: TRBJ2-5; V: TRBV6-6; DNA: TGTGCCAGCAGTTACTCCGGACAGAGCCTCCAAGAGACCCAGTACTTC; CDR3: CASSYSGQSLQETQYF
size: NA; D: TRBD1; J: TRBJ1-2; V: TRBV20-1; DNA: TGCAGTGCCCAGGGGGGGACAATAACTGACTATGGCTACACCTTC; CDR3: CSAQGGTITDYGYTF
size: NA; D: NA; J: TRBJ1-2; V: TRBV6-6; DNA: TGTGCCAGCAGTTATTTCTGGGGCAGGGCCACCACTCATGGCTACACCTTC; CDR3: CASSYFWGRATTHGYTF
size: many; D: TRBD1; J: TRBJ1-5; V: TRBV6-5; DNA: TGTGCCAGCAGTGGGACAGGGGGTAATCAGCCCCAGCATTTT; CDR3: CASSGTGGNQPQHF
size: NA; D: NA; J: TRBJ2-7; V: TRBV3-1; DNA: TGTGCCAGCAGCCAAGCGGCGGGCCGAGGAAGCTACGAGCAGTACTTC; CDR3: CASSQAAGRGSYEQYF
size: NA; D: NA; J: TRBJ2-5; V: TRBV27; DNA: TGTGCCAGCAGCCCCTACGGCGGGTCGGAGACCCAGTACTTC; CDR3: CASSPYGGSETQYF
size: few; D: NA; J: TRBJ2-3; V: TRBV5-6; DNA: TGTGCCAGCAGCTTGCTTGGAGGGAGACGGACAGATACGCAGTATTTT; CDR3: CASSLLGGRRTDTQYF